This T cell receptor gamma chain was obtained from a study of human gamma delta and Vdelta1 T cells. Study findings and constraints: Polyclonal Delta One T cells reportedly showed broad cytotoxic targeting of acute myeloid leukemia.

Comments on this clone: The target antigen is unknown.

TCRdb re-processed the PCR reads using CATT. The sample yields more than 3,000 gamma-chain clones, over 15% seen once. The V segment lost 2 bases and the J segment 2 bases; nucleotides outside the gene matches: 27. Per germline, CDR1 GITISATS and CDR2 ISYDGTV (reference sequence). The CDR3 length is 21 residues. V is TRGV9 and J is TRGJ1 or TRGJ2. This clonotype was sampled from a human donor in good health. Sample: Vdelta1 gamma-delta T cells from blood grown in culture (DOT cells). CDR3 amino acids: CALWEGIMMLLKPPDYYKKLF. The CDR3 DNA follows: TGTGCCTTGTGGGAGGGAATCATGATGTTGCTTAAACCACCAGATTATTATAAGAAACTCTTT.